This note documents a single T cell receptor beta chain sequence. This clone's antigen is unknown. No base-level quality is on record; no much larger clone is a single base apart. Regulatory T cells were sorted as CD4+CD25hiCD127low/negative cells. Control samples came from healthy donors unrelated to the patients. Tconv and Treg cells for TCRbeta sequencing were sorted on a FACSAria flow cytometer. The sorted cells were collected in 5-ml round-bottom polystyrene tubes, and the dry cell pellets were frozen at -80 degrees C prior to sequencing. V is reduced by 0 bases and J by 4 bases, leaving a spacing of 14 bases between them. From the germline V gene, CDR1 is MNHEY and CDR2 is SVGAGI. There are 16 amino acids in the CDR3, from cysteine to phenylalanine inclusive. Only the CDR3 DNA stays, 48 bases, in frame from base 1. This sample stems from a study of B cell selection in AIRE deficiency (dated by TCRdb to about 2019). Some background on the complete study: A comparison of TCRbeta repertoires of sorted blood CD4+ conventional T cells and regulatory T cells was made between AIRE-deficient patients and healthy controls. The TCR-sequenced cohort comprised five AIRE-deficient APECED patients and five healthy control donors.

The immunoSEQ platform was used to sequence the TCRbeta chain. As for how the authors treated the data: When Treg repertoires were pooled, approximately 54,000 distinct TCRbeta sequences were obtained from patients and around 96,000 from healthy donors. Treg TCRbeta sequences found in two or more individuals were classed as public, and these public Treg TCRbeta sequences were then looked for in Tconv repertoires. Group differences were tested with Mann-Whitney U tests and Bonferroni-Dunn correction in GraphPad Prism 7.03. The clones in this table, taken by TCRdb from immuneACCESS, are in-frame only. Not every clone is retained; where verified, under half of the shortfall comes from an unresolved V gene, and the cause of the rest is unknown. Clone size and V and J calls were adopted from that table, with D and trimming inferred from the DNA. The sample profile shows roughly 24,000 clones; about nine tenths of them were found once. Around 1.1% of the sample is in the top ten clones.

Broader findings and caveats from the paper: Only TCRbeta chains were sequenced; around a third of shared healthy-donor Treg sequences also occurred in healthy Tconv, possibly because of differing TCRalpha chains. In AIRE-deficient patients, Tconv and Treg cells had TCRBV gene usage, CDR3 length and TCR diversity comparable to those in healthy donors. Shared Treg sequences had shorter CDR3s, reflecting a bias toward rearrangements with few non-templated nucleotide insertions. Among 3,500 to 4,500 shared Treg TCRbeta sequences, approximately 33% were shared exclusively among healthy donors and about 9.4% exclusively among patients, which suggests that Treg selection is less efficient in the absence of AIRE. Approximately 33% of the Treg TCRbeta sequences shared among healthy donors turned up in patient Tconv cells, suggesting that Treg-biased clones are diverted into the Tconv compartment.

This TCR came from a human donor in good health. The chain is made from TRBV6-5 and TRBJ2-3; the D gene identity is not certain. The sequenced sample consisted of CD4+CD25+ Tregs sorted from PBMCs. DNA sequence: TGTGCCAGCAGTTACTCCTCGACCTACGGTCCAGATACGCAGTATTTT. This codes for CASSYSSTYGPDTQYF.